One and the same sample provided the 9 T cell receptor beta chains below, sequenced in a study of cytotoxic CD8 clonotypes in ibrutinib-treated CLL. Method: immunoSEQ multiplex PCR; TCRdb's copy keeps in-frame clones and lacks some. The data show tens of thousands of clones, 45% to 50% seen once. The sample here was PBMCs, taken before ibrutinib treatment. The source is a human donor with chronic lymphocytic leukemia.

The CDR3 region is CASSPDRPNTGELFF. CDR3 sequence (DNA): TGCGCCAGCAGCCCAGACAGGCCGAACACCGGGGAGCTGTTTTTT. This rearrangement joins TRBV5-1 to TRBJ2-2, with a tentative D call TRBD1 (6 bases). Germline CDR1 is SGHRS and CDR2 is YFSETQ. Between the trimmed V and J ends, which lost 4 bases and 0 bases, there was a span of 10 bases. The CDR3 totals 15 residues.

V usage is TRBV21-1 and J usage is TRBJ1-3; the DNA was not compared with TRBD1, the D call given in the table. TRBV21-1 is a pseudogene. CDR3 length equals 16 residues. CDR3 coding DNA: TGTGCCAGCAGCAAATCGGGACAGCAGCCTGGAAACACCATATATTTT. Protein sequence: CASSKSGQQPGNTIYF.

CDR3 nucleotides: TGTGCCAGCAGTGAATTGGCGGGCACTTCTCTTGACACCATATATTTT. As protein: CASSELAGTSLDTIYF. The chain has TRBV6-1 and TRBJ1-3; D is unclear. This CDR3 spans 16 amino acids. The germline V and J ends were trimmed by 2 bases and 8 bases, with 19 bases remaining between them. Germline lookup yields CDR1 MNHNS and CDR2 SASEGT.

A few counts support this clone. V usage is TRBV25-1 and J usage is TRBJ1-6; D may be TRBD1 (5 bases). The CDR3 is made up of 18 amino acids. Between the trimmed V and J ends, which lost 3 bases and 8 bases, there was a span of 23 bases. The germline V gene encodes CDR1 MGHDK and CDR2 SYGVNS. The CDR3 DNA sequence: TGTGCCAGCAGTGACCCAACACAAGGGCAAAGGGGTGATTCACCCCTCCACTTT. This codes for CASSDPTQGQRGDSPLHF.

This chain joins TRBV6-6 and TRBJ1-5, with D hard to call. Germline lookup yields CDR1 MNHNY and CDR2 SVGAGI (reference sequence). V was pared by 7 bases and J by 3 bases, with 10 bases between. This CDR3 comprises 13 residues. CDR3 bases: TGTGCCAGCACGCGCGGACTCAATCAGCCCCAGCATTTT. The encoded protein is CASTRGLNQPQHF.

In DNA, the CDR3 is TGTGCCAGCAGCTCAGGACAGGGGGCCTACAATGAGCAGTTCTTC. Its protein product is CASSSGQGAYNEQFF. The V gene is TRBV9, the J gene TRBJ2-1, with 10 bases matching TRBD1. V dropped 4 bases and J dropped 2; count of bases not matched to a gene: 3. The CDR3 loop spans 15 amino acids. Per germline, CDR1 SGDLS and CDR2 YYNGEE. The whole variable domain, remainder taken from reference TRBV9 and TRBJ2-1, is DSGVTQTPKHLITATGQRVTLRCSPRSGDLSVYWYQQSLDQGLQFLIQYYNGEERAKGNILERFSAQQFPDLHSELNLSSLELGDSALYFCASSSGQGAYNEQFFGPGTRLTVL.

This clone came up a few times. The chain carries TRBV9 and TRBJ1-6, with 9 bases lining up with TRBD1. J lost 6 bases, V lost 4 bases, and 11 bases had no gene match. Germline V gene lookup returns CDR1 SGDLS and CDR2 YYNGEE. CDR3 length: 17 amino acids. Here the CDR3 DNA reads TGTGCCAGCAGCCCCCACCCGGGACAGGGTAGTAATTCACCCCTCCACTTT. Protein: CASSPHPGQGSNSPLHF.

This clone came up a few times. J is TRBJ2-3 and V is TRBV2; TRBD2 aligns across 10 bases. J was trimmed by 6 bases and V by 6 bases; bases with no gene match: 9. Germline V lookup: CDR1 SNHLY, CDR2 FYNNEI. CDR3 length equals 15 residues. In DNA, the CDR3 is TGTGCCAGCAGAGAGGTGGGACTAGCGTTTGATACGCAGTATTTT. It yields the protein CASREVGLAFDTQYF.

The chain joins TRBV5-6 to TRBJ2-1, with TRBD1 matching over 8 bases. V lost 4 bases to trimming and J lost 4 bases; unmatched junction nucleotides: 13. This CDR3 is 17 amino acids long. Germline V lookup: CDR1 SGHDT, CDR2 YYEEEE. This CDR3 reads CASSPLTGVLIYNEQFF. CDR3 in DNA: TGTGCCAGCAGCCCACTGACAGGGGTCCTGATTTACAATGAGCAGTTCTTC.